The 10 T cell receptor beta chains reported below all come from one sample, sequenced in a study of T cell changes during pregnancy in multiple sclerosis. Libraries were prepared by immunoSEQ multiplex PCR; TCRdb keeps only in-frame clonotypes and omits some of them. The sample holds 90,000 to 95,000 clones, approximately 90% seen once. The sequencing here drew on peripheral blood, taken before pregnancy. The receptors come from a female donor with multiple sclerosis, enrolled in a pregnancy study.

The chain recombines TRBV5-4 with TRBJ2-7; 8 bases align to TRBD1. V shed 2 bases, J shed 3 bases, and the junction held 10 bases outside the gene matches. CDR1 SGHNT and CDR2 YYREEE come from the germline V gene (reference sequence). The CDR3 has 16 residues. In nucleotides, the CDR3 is TGTGCCAGCAGCTTACGACAGGGGTTCTCTTTCTACGAGCAGTACTTC. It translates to CASSLRQGFSFYEQYF.

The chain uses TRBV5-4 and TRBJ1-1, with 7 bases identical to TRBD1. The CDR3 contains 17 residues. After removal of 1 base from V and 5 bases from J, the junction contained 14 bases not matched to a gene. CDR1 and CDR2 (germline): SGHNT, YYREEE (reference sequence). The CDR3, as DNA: TGTGCCAGCAGCTTGTGGCCAACAGGGGAGTATAATACTGAAGCTTTCTTT. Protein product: CASSLWPTGEYNTEAFF.

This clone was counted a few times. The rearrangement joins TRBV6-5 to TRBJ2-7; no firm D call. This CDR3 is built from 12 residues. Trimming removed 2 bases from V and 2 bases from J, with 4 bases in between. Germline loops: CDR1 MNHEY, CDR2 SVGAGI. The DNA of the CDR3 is TGTGCCAGCAGTTACGGGCCCTACGAGCAGTACTTC. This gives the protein CASSYGPYEQYF.

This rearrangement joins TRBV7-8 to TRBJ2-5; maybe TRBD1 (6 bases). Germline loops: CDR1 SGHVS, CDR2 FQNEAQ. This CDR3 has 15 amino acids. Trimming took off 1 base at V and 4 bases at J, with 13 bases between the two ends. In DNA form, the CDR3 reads TGTGCCAGCAGCTTAGTTCAGGGGCCGGGAGAGACCCAGTACTTC. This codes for CASSLVQGPGETQYF.

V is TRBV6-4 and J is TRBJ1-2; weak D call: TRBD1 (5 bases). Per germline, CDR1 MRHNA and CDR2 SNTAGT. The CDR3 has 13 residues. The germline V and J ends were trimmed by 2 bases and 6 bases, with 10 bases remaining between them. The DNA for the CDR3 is TGTGCCAGCAGTGACGGGGGGTACGATGGCTACACCTTC. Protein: CASSDGGYDGYTF.

The DNA for the CDR3 is TGTGCCAGCAGCCTCGACAGGGACAATGGCTACACCTTC. Residues: CASSLDRDNGYTF. V and J are TRBV6-5 and TRBJ1-2; 7 positions agree with TRBD1. This CDR3 contains 13 residues. Germline values: CDR1 MNHEY, CDR2 SVGAGI. V shed 6 bases and J 6 bases; nucleotides not matched to a gene: 7.

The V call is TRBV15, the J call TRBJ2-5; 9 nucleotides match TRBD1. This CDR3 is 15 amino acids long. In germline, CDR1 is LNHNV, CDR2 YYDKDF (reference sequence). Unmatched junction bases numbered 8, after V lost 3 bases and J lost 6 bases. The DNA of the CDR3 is TGTGCCACCAGCAGCCTGGGACAGGGAAGACAGACCCAGTACTTC. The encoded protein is CATSSLGQGRQTQYF.

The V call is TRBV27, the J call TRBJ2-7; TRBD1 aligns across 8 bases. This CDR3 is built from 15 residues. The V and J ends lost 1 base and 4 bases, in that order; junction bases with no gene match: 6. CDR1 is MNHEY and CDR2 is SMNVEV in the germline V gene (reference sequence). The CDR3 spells CASSLWPGGLYEQYF. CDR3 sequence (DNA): TGTGCCAGCAGTTTATGGCCAGGGGGCCTATACGAGCAGTACTTC.

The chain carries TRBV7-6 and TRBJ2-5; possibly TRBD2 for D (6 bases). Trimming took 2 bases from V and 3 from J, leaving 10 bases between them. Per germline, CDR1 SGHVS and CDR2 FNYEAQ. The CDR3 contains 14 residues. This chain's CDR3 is CASSLRREEETQYF. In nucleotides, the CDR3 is TGTGCCAGCAGCTTACGCAGGGAGGAAGAGACCCAGTACTTC.

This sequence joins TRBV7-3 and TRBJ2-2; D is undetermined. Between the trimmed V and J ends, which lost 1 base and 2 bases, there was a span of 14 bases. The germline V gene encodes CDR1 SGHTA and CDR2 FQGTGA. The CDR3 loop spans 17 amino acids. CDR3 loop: CASSLSVPHYNTGELFF. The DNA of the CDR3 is TGTGCCAGCAGCTTAAGCGTTCCCCACTATAACACCGGGGAGCTGTTTTTT.